Presented here are 5 T cell receptor beta chains from one specimen sequenced in a study of blood T cell repertoires in COVID-19. Clones were sequenced by immunoSEQ multiplex PCR, and TCRdb holds only the in-frame ones, with some missing. The sample yields about 82,000 clones, 80% seen once. Sequencing was performed on peripheral blood. The source of these receptors is a middle-aged woman with active or convalescent COVID-19.

A single count supports this clone. The chain uses TRBV5-1 and TRBJ1-1; D is possibly TRBD1 (5 bases). Germline CDR1 and CDR2: SGHRS and YFSETQ. V was shortened by 0 bases and J by 7 bases, with 16 bases between the two germline ends. This CDR3 comprises 15 residues. The CDR3 loop reads CASSLEWLGGGEAFF. In DNA, the CDR3 is TGCGCCAGCAGCTTGGAGTGGCTGGGGGGAGGTGAAGCTTTCTTT.

The V call is TRBV19, the J call TRBJ1-5; D perhaps matches TRBD1 (6 bases). V was cut by 1 base and J by 7 bases, with 14 bases left in between. The germline CDR1 and CDR2 sequences are LNHDA and SQIVND (reference sequence). This CDR3 contains 15 residues. CDR3 region: CASSIGRGRVQPQHF. The CDR3 DNA reads TGTGCCAGTAGTATAGGCAGGGGTAGGGTGCAGCCCCAGCATTTT.

V and J are TRBV19 and TRBJ1-2, with D perhaps TRBD1 (5 bases). The CDR3 consists of 13 residues. Germline assignment: CDR1 LNHDA and CDR2 SQIVND (reference sequence). V was cut by 6 bases and J by 8 bases, with 16 bases left in between. The CDR3 nucleotides read TGTGCCAGTAGCTTCCTCCGGGGGGAGGGCTACACCTTC. This translates into CASSFLRGEGYTF.

The chain combines TRBV30 with TRBJ2-1; weak D call: TRBD1 (5 bases). Germline-derived CDR1 and CDR2 are GTSNPN and SVGIG (reference sequence). V lost 5 bases and J 0 bases, leaving 26 bases between the germline ends. The CDR3 has 19 residues. The CDR3 sequence is CAWVPRAVKKPGSYNEQFF. The CDR3 DNA is TGTGCCTGGGTCCCCAGGGCAGTGAAAAAACCTGGCTCCTACAATGAGCAGTTCTTC.

This clone has only a few counts. The genes are TRBV27 and TRBJ1-4; no clear D. The CDR3 covers 16 residues. Deletions cut 7 bases from V and 8 bases from J, with 23 bases between. Germline CDR1 MNHEY, CDR2 SMNVEV (reference sequence). The CDR3 sequence: CASKPLLRLKPEKLFF. The CDR3 DNA follows: TGTGCCAGCAAGCCGCTGCTAAGACTTAAACCCGAAAAACTGTTTTTT.